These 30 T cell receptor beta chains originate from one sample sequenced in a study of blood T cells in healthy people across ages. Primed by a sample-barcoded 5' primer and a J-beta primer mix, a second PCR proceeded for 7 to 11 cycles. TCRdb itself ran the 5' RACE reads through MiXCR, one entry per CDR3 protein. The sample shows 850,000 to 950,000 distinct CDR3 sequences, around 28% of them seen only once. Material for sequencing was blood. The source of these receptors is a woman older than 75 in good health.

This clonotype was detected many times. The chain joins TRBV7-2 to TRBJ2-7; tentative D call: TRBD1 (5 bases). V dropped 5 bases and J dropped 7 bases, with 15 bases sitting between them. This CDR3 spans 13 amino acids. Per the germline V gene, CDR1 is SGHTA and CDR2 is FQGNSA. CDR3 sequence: CASSASIQVEQYF. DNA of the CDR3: TGTGCCAGCAGCGCCAGCATACAGGTTGAGCAGTACTTC.

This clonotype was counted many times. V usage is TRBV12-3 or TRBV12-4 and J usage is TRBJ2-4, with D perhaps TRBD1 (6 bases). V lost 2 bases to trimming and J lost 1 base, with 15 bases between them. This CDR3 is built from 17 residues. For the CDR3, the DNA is TGTGCCAGCAGTTTATCAACTCGGCAGGGGGCCAAAAACATTCAGTACTTC. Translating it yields CASSLSTRQGAKNIQYF.

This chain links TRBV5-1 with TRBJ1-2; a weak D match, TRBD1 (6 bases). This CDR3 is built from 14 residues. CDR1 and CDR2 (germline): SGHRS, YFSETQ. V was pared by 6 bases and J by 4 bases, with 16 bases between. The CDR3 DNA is TGCGCCAGCACTCCCGGACAGTCCTTCTATGGCTACACCTTC. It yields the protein CASTPGQSFYGYTF.

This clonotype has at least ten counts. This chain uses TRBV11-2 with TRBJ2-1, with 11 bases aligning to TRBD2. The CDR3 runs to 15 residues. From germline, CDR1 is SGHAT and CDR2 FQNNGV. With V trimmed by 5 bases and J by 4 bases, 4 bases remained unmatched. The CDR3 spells CASSRLAGKYNEQFF. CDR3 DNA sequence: TGTGCCAGCAGCCGACTAGCGGGGAAATACAATGAGCAGTTCTTC.

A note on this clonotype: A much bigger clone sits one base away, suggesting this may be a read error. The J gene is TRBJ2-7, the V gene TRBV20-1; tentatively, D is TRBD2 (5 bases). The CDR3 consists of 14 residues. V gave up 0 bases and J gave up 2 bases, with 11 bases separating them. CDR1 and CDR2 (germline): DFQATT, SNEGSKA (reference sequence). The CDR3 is CSARDRGSTYEQYF. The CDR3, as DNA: TGCAGTGCTAGAGATCGAGGGAGTACCTACGAGCAGTACTTC.

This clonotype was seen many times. This CDR3 reads CASSFYRGDGYTF. CDR3 coding DNA: TGTGCCAGCAGCTTCTACAGGGGGGATGGCTACACCTTC. This chain links TRBV7-2 with TRBJ1-2; 8 nucleotides match TRBD1. Trimming at V came to 3 bases and at J to 6 bases, leaving 3 bases not matched to a gene. The CDR3 has 13 residues. Looked up from germline, CDR1 is SGHTA and CDR2 is FQGNSA.

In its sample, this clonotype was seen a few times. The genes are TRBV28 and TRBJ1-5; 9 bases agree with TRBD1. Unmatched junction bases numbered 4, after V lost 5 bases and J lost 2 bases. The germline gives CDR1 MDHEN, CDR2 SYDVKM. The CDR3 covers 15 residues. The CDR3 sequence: CASSHRDRGNQPQHF. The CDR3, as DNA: TGTGCCAGCAGTCACCGGGACAGGGGCAATCAGCCCCAGCATTTT.

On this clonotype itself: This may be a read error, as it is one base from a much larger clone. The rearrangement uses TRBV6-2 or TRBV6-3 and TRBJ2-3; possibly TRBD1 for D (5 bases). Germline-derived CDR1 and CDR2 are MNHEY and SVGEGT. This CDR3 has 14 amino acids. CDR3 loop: CASRRGRVGDTRYF. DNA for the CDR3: TGTGCCAGCAGAAGGGGCAGGGTAGGGGATACGCGGTATTTT.

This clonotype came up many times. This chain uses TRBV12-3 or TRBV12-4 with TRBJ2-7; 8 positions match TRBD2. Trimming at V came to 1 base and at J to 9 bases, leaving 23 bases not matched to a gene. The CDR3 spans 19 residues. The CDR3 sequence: CASSLGSGGADIARFGQYF. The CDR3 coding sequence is TGTGCCAGCAGTTTAGGCTCGGGGGGGGCTGATATCGCTCGGTTTGGGCAGTACTTC.

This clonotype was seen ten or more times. The CDR3 is CSATRTDTQYF. CDR3 bases: TGCAGTGCTACTAGGACAGATACGCAGTATTTT. The V and J genes are TRBV20-1 and TRBJ2-3, with D uncertain. V shed 4 bases and J shed 3 bases, with 5 bases lying between them. This CDR3 is built from 11 residues. CDR1 and CDR2 from the germline V gene are DFQATT and SNEGSKA (reference sequence).

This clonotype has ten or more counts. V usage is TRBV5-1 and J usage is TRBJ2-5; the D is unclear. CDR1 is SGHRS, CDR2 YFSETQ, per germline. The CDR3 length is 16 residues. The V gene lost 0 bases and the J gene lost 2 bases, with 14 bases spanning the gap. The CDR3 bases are TGCGCCAGCAGCTTGGAGGGTCACCTCCATCAAGAGACCCAGTACTTC. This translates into CASSLEGHLHQETQYF.

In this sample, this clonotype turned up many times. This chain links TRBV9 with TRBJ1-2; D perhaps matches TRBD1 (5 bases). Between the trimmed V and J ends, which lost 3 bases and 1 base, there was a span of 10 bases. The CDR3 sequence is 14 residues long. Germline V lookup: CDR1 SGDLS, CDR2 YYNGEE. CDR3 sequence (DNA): TGTGCCAGCAGCGGGACACCCTATAACTATGGCTACACCTTC. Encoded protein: CASSGTPYNYGYTF. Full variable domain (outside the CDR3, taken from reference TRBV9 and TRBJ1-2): DSGVTQTPKHLITATGQRVTLRCSPRSGDLSVYWYQQSLDQGLQFLIQYYNGEERAKGNILERFSAQQFPDLHSELNLSSLELGDSALYFCASSGTPYNYGYTFGSGTRLTVV.

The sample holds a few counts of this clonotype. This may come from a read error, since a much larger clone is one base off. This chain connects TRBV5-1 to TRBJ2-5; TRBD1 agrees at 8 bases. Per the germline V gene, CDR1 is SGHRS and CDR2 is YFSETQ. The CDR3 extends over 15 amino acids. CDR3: CTSSLTGAYQETQYF. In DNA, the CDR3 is TGCACCAGCAGCTTGACAGGGGCGTACCAAGAGACCCAGTACTTC.

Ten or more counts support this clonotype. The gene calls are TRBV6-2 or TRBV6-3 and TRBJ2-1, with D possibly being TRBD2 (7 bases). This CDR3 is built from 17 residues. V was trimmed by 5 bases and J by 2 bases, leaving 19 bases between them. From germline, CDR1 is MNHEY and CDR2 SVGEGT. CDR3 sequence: CASSRPPWRGPYNEQFF. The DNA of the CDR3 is TGTGCCAGCAGTCGCCCCCCCTGGCGGGGGCCCTACAATGAGCAGTTCTTC.

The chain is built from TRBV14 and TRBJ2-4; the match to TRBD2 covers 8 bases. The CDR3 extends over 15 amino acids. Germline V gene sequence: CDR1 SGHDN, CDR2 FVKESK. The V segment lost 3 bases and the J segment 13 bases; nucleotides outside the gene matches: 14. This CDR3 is CASSQGGSGGEEQYF. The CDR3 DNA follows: TGTGCCAGCAGCCAGGGAGGGAGCGGGGGTGAAGAGCAGTACTTC.

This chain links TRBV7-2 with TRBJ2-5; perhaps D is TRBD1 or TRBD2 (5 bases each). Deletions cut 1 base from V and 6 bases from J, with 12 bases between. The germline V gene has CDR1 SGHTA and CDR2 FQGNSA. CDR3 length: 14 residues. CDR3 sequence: CASSLGQTGQTQYF. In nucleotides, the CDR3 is TGTGCCAGCAGCTTAGGGCAGACGGGGCAGACCCAGTACTTC. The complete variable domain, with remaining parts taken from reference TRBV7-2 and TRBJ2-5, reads GAGVSQSPSNKVTEKGKDVELRCDPISGHTALYWYRQSLGQGLEFLIYFQGNSAPDKSGLPSDRFSAERTGGSVSTLTIQRTQQEDSAVYLCASSLGQTGQTQYFGPGTRLLVL.

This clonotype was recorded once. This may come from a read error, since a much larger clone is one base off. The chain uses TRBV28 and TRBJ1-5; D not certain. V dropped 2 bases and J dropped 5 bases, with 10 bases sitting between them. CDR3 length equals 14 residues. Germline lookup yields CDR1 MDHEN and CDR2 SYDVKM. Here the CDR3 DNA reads TGTGCCAGCAGTTTAGAGGCCGCTCATCAGCCCCAGCATTTT. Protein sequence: CASSLEAAHQPQHF.

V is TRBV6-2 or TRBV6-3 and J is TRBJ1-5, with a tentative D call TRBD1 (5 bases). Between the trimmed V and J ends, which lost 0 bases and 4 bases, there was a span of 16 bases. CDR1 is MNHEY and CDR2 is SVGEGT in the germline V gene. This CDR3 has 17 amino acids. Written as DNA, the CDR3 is TGTGCCAGCAGTTACTCGAGGAGACTAGGGGTAAATCAGCCCCAGCATTTT. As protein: CASSYSRRLGVNQPQHF.

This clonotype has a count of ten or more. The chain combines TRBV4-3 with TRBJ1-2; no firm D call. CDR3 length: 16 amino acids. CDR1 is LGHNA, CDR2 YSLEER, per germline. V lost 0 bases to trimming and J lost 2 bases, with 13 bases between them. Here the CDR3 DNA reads TGCGCCAGCAGCCAAGATTCGAACAGACTGAACTATGGCTACACCTTC. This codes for CASSQDSNRLNYGYTF.

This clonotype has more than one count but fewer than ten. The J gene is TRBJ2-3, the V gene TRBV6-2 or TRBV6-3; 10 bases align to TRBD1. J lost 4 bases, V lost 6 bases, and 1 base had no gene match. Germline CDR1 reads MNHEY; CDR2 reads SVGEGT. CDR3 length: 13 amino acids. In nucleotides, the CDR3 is TGTGCCAGCAGCGACAGGGGGCCAGATACGCAGTATTTT. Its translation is CASSDRGPDTQYF.

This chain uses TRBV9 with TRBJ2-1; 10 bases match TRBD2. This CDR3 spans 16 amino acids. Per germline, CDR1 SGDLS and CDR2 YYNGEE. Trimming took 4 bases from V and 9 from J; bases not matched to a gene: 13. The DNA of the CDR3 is TGTGCCAGCAGCATAGGGCTAGCGGGGGCTGCAGGTGAGCAGTTCTTC. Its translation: CASSIGLAGAAGEQFF.

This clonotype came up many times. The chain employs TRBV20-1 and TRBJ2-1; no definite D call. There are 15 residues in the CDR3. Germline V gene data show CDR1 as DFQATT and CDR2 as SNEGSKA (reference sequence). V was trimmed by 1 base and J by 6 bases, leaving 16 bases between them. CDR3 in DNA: TGCAGTGCTAGAGCCCGCCCGGGCCTATCCAATGAGCAGTTCTTC. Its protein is CSARARPGLSNEQFF.

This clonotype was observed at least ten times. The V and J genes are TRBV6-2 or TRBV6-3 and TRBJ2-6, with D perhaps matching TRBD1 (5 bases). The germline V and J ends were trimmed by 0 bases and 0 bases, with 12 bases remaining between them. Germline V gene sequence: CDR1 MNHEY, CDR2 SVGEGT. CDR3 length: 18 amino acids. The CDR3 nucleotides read TGTGCCAGCAGTTACTCGGGCCAGGGTCGCTCTGGGGCCAACGTCCTGACTTTC. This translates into CASSYSGQGRSGANVLTF.

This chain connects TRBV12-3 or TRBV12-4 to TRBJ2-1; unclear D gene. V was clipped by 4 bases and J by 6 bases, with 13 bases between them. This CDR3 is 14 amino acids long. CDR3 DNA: TGTGCCAGCAGTTCCCAGGAATTGGCCAATGAGCAGTTCTTC. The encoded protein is CASSSQELANEQFF.

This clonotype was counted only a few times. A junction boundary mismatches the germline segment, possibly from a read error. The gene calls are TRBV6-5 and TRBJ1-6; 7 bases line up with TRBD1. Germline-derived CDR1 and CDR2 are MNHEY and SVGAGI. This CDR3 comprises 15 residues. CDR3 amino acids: CASSYDRAGNSPPHF. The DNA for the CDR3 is TGTGCCAGCAGTTACGACAGGGCCGGGAATTCACCCCCCCACTTT.

The CDR3 sequence is CSAGPRGGNTIYF. The CDR3 region has the DNA TGCAGTGCTGGGCCGAGGGGTGGAAACACCATATATTTT. This chain uses TRBV20-1 with TRBJ1-3; weak D call: TRBD1 (5 bases). The CDR3 consists of 13 residues. Trimming took off 5 bases at V and 3 bases at J, with 11 bases between the two ends. The germline gives CDR1 DFQATT, CDR2 SNEGSKA (reference sequence).

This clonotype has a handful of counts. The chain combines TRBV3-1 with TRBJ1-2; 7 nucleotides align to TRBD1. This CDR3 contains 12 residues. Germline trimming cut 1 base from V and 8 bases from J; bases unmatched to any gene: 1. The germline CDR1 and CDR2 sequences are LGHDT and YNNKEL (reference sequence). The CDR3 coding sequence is TGTGCCAGCAGCCAAGTACAGGGGGGCTACACCTTC. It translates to CASSQVQGGYTF.

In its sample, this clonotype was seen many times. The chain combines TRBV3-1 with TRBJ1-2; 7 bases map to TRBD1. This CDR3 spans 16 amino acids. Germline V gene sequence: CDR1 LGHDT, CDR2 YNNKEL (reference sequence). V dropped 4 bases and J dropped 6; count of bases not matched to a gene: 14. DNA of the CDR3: TGTGCCAGCAGCCCGCCCCGTCCGGGACAGATGCATGGCTACACCTTC. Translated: CASSPPRPGQMHGYTF.

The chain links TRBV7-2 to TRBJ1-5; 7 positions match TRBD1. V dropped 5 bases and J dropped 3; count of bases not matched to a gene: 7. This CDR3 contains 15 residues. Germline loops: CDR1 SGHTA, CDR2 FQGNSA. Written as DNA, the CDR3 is TGTGCCAGCAGCACATCCGGGACAGCCAATCAGCCCCAGCATTTT. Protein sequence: CASSTSGTANQPQHF.

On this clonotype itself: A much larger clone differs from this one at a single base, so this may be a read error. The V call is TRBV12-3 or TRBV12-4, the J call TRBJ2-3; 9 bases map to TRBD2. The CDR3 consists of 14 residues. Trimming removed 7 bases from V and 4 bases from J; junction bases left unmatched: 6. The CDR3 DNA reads TGTGCCAGCATTCGTAGCGGGGGCGCAGATACGCAGTATTTT. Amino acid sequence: CASIRSGGADTQYF.